These T cell receptor beta chains were read from a single sample in a study of cytomegalovirus exposure and HLA in healthy donors. Clones were sequenced by immunoSEQ multiplex PCR, and TCRdb holds only the in-frame ones, with some missing. The sample lists some 190,000 clones; about 83% were seen once. The sample taken for sequencing was PBMCs. The receptors come from a young woman in good health and CMV-seronegative. Each CDR3 is given with its conserved first and last residue. Fields, in order: V gene, clone size, D gene, J gene, CDR3 protein, CDR3 DNA. D genes are given only for firm matches. Size values are once, few and many counts, or a class for expanded clones, and some rows have none.

v_gene: TRBV12-5; abundance: -; d_gene: -; j_gene: TRBJ1-1; CDR3aa: CASGLVGRGQAFF; CDR3nt: TGTGCTAGTGGTTTGGTCGGCCGGGGTCAAGCTTTCTTT
v_gene: TRBV5-1; abundance: -; d_gene: -; j_gene: TRBJ1-1; CDR3aa: CASSRGREGTEAFF; CDR3nt: TGCGCCAGCAGCCGGGGTAGGGAGGGTACTGAAGCTTTCTTT
v_gene: TRBV2; abundance: -; d_gene: -; j_gene: TRBJ1-2; CDR3aa: CASTRGDGYTF; CDR3nt: TGTGCCAGCACCAGGGGCGATGGCTACACCTTC
v_gene: TRBV6-5; abundance: -; d_gene: -; j_gene: TRBJ1-6; CDR3aa: CASSYGRVSGSPLHF; CDR3nt: TGTGCCAGCAGTTACGGCAGGGTATCGGGTTCACCCCTCCACTTT
v_gene: TRBV5-1; abundance: -; d_gene: -; j_gene: TRBJ2-2; CDR3aa: CASSFPDREAGELFF; CDR3nt: TGCGCCAGCAGCTTCCCGGATAGGGAGGCCGGGGAGCTGTTTTTT
v_gene: TRBV7-6; abundance: -; d_gene: TRBD1; j_gene: TRBJ2-7; CDR3aa: CASSLMGVSQGAYEQYF; CDR3nt: TGTGCCAGCAGCTTAATGGGGGTTTCACAGGGGGCCTACGAGCAGTACTTC
v_gene: TRBV5-4; abundance: -; d_gene: -; j_gene: TRBJ2-1; CDR3aa: CASSLEGDEQFF; CDR3nt: TGTGCCAGCAGCTTGGAAGGAGATGAGCAGTTCTTC
v_gene: TRBV11-3; abundance: few; d_gene: TRBD2; j_gene: TRBJ2-1; CDR3aa: CASSLSGGAYNEQFF; CDR3nt: TGTGCCAGCAGCTTGAGCGGGGGGGCCTACAATGAGCAGTTCTTC
v_gene: TRBV4-1; abundance: -; d_gene: -; j_gene: TRBJ1-1; CDR3aa: CASSQTGGRTEAFF; CDR3nt: TGCGCCAGCAGCCAGACCGGGGGACGTACTGAAGCTTTCTTT
v_gene: TRBV29-1; abundance: once; d_gene: -; j_gene: TRBJ2-7; CDR3aa: CSVDEHHNGYEQYF; CDR3nt: TGCAGCGTTGACGAGCACCACAACGGGTACGAGCAGTACTTC
v_gene: TRBV7-2; abundance: -; d_gene: -; j_gene: TRBJ2-7; CDR3aa: CASSLAADRPYEQYF; CDR3nt: TGTGCCAGCAGCTTAGCGGCGGATCGTCCCTACGAGCAGTACTTC
v_gene: TRBV7-6; abundance: -; d_gene: TRBD2; j_gene: TRBJ2-1; CDR3aa: CASSQNRDYYNEQFF; CDR3nt: TGTGCCAGCAGCCAAAACCGGGACTACTACAATGAGCAGTTCTTC
v_gene: TRBV27; abundance: -; d_gene: TRBD1; j_gene: TRBJ2-5; CDR3aa: CASSLLQGNYQETQYF; CDR3nt: TGTGCCAGCAGTTTACTACAGGGGAACTACCAAGAGACCCAGTACTTC
v_gene: TRBV19; abundance: -; d_gene: -; j_gene: TRBJ1-2; CDR3aa: CASSIVTNTNNYGYTF; CDR3nt: TGTGCCAGTAGTATAGTAACGAACACGAACAACTATGGCTACACCTTC
v_gene: TRBV28; abundance: -; d_gene: TRBD2; j_gene: TRBJ2-3; CDR3aa: CASRALAGVPSTDTQYF; CDR3nt: TGTGCCAGCAGGGCGCTAGCGGGGGTTCCTAGCACAGATACGCAGTATTTT
v_gene: TRBV30; abundance: -; d_gene: TRBD1; j_gene: TRBJ1-2; CDR3aa: CAWSLGQGGYGYTF; CDR3nt: TGTGCCTGGAGTTTGGGACAGGGTGGCTATGGCTACACCTTC
v_gene: TRBV4-2; abundance: -; d_gene: -; j_gene: TRBJ1-2; CDR3aa: CASSPGYRENYGYTF; CDR3nt: TGTGCCAGCAGCCCAGGGTACAGGGAAAACTATGGCTACACCTTC
v_gene: TRBV12-5; abundance: -; d_gene: TRBD1; j_gene: TRBJ1-5; CDR3aa: CASGVTDDRGTQPQHF; CDR3nt: TGTGCTAGTGGAGTGACAGACGACAGGGGCACTCAGCCCCAGCATTTT
v_gene: TRBV7-9; abundance: -; d_gene: TRBD1; j_gene: TRBJ1-5; CDR3aa: CASSLVGRTGSSNQPQHF; CDR3nt: TGTGCCAGCAGCTTAGTTGGGAGGACAGGGTCCTCAAATCAGCCCCAGCATTTT
v_gene: TRBV14; abundance: -; d_gene: -; j_gene: TRBJ1-4; CDR3aa: CASSQDPAGMTNEKLFF; CDR3nt: TGTGCCAGCAGCCAAGATCCCGCGGGTATGACTAATGAAAAACTGTTTTTT
v_gene: TRBV12-5; abundance: -; d_gene: -; j_gene: TRBJ1-5; CDR3aa: CASGLVRGVTGAGGQPQHF; CDR3nt: TGTGCTAGTGGTTTGGTACGTGGGGTAACTGGGGCTGGGGGCCAGCCCCAGCATTTT
v_gene: TRBV10-3; abundance: few; d_gene: -; j_gene: TRBJ2-7; CDR3aa: CAISEGAVQQYF; CDR3nt: TGTGCCATCAGTGAGGGGGCTGTGCAGCAGTACTTC
v_gene: TRBV4-1; abundance: once; d_gene: -; j_gene: TRBJ1-4; CDR3aa: CASSLKTATNEKLFF; CDR3nt: TGCGCCAGCAGCCTAAAGACAGCAACTAATGAAAAACTGTTTTTT
v_gene: TRBV29-1; abundance: -; d_gene: TRBD2; j_gene: TRBJ2-1; CDR3aa: CSAREGLGLNNEQFF; CDR3nt: TGCAGCGCACGGGAGGGTCTAGGGTTGAACAATGAGCAGTTCTTC
v_gene: TRBV7-9; abundance: few; d_gene: TRBD1; j_gene: TRBJ1-1; CDR3aa: CASSDAGGVTTEAFF; CDR3nt: TGTGCCAGCAGCGACGCAGGGGGCGTGACCACTGAAGCTTTCTTT
v_gene: TRBV7-9; abundance: -; d_gene: -; j_gene: TRBJ2-3; CDR3aa: CASSLVLGSTDTQYF; CDR3nt: TGTGCCAGCAGCTTAGTACTAGGAAGCACAGATACGCAGTATTTT
v_gene: TRBV18; abundance: -; d_gene: -; j_gene: TRBJ2-7; CDR3aa: CASSPERGNAYEQYF; CDR3nt: TGTGCCAGCTCACCAGAGCGCGGAAATGCCTACGAGCAGTACTTC
v_gene: TRBV15; abundance: -; d_gene: TRBD1; j_gene: TRBJ2-1; CDR3aa: CATNLDRGNEQFF; CDR3nt: TGTGCCACCAACCTTGACAGGGGGAATGAGCAGTTCTTC
v_gene: TRBV5-1; abundance: -; d_gene: TRBD1; j_gene: TRBJ1-1; CDR3aa: CASSLYRGAEAFF; CDR3nt: TGCGCCAGCAGCTTGTACAGGGGCGCTGAAGCTTTCTTT
v_gene: TRBV21-1; abundance: few; d_gene: -; j_gene: TRBJ2-7; CDR3aa: CASSTGTSDEQYF; CDR3nt: TGTGCCAGCAGTACCGGGACTAGCGACGAGCAGTACTTC
v_gene: TRBV9; abundance: -; d_gene: -; j_gene: TRBJ1-1; CDR3aa: CASSVLQGNTEAFF; CDR3nt: TGTGCCAGCAGCGTCCTACAGGGGAACACTGAAGCTTTCTTT
v_gene: TRBV7-6; abundance: -; d_gene: TRBD2; j_gene: TRBJ2-3; CDR3aa: CASTGVSGRAVHTQYF; CDR3nt: TGTGCCAGCACCGGTGTTAGCGGGAGGGCTGTCCATACGCAGTATTTT
v_gene: TRBV19; abundance: few; d_gene: TRBD1; j_gene: TRBJ2-5; CDR3aa: CASSTSGGWGETQYF; CDR3nt: TGTGCCAGTAGTACCTCAGGGGGCTGGGGGGAGACCCAGTACTTC
v_gene: TRBV6-5; abundance: -; d_gene: -; j_gene: TRBJ1-2; CDR3aa: CASSRKQLNYGYTF; CDR3nt: TGTGCCAGCAGTCGGAAACAGCTCAACTATGGCTACACCTTC
v_gene: TRBV4-1; abundance: -; d_gene: TRBD2; j_gene: TRBJ2-1; CDR3aa: CASSRGLAGNYNEQFF; CDR3nt: TGCGCCAGCAGCCGGGGACTAGCGGGGAACTACAATGAGCAGTTCTTC
v_gene: TRBV10-2; abundance: many; d_gene: -; j_gene: TRBJ1-4; CDR3aa: CASSESGTSGFANEKLFF; CDR3nt: TGCGCCAGCAGTGAGTCGGGAACTTCAGGGTTTGCTAATGAAAAACTGTTTTTT
v_gene: TRBV7-6; abundance: -; d_gene: -; j_gene: TRBJ2-3; CDR3aa: CASSFSSSTDTQYF; CDR3nt: TGTGCCAGCAGCTTTTCTTCTAGCACAGATACGCAGTATTTT
v_gene: TRBV15; abundance: -; d_gene: -; j_gene: TRBJ1-2; CDR3aa: CATSRGGYYGYTF; CDR3nt: TGTGCCACCAGCAGAGGGGGCTACTATGGCTACACCTTC
v_gene: TRBV7-2; abundance: once; d_gene: TRBD1; j_gene: TRBJ1-5; CDR3aa: CASSFRGLSNQPQHF; CDR3nt: TGTGCCAGCAGCTTCAGGGGGCTGAGCAATCAGCCCCAGCATTTT
v_gene: TRBV7-8; abundance: -; d_gene: TRBD2; j_gene: TRBJ2-5; CDR3aa: CASSRQTSGGETQYF; CDR3nt: TGTGCCAGCAGCCGCCAGACTAGCGGGGGAGAGACCCAGTACTTC
v_gene: TRBV7-2; abundance: -; d_gene: -; j_gene: TRBJ1-2; CDR3aa: CASSLDINYGYTF; CDR3nt: TGTGCCAGCAGCTTAGACATTAACTATGGCTACACCTTC
v_gene: TRBV11-2; abundance: -; d_gene: -; j_gene: TRBJ1-1; CDR3aa: CASSLDRNTEAFF; CDR3nt: TGTGCCAGCAGCTTAGACAGGAACACTGAAGCTTTCTTT
v_gene: TRBV5-8; abundance: -; d_gene: -; j_gene: TRBJ1-1; CDR3aa: CASRSSPSGILNTEAFF; CDR3nt: TGTGCCAGCAGATCGTCCCCTTCAGGGATTCTGAACACTGAAGCTTTCTTT
v_gene: TRBV6-1; abundance: -; d_gene: TRBD1; j_gene: TRBJ2-3; CDR3aa: CASSTGGMGPDTQYF; CDR3nt: TGTGCCAGCAGTACAGGGGGCATGGGTCCAGATACGCAGTATTTT
v_gene: TRBV13; abundance: -; d_gene: -; j_gene: TRBJ2-1; CDR3aa: CASSLSGRQFF; CDR3nt: TGTGCCAGCAGCTTGTCAGGGCGGCAGTTCTTC
v_gene: TRBV30; abundance: once; d_gene: -; j_gene: TRBJ2-1; CDR3aa: CAWAPFGQSSYNEQFF; CDR3nt: TGTGCCTGGGCCCCCTTTGGGCAGAGCTCCTACAATGAGCAGTTCTTC
v_gene: TRBV11-2; abundance: -; d_gene: -; j_gene: TRBJ2-3; CDR3aa: CASSGPEWGLDTQYF; CDR3nt: TGTGCCAGCAGCGGCCCGGAGTGGGGCCTGGATACGCAGTATTTT
v_gene: TRBV29-1; abundance: -; d_gene: TRBD2; j_gene: TRBJ2-5; CDR3aa: CSVQGLAEYQETQYF; CDR3nt: TGCAGCGTTCAGGGACTAGCGGAGTACCAAGAGACCCAGTACTTC
v_gene: TRBV6-4; abundance: -; d_gene: -; j_gene: TRBJ1-4; CDR3aa: CASSDSRMGATNEKLFF; CDR3nt: TGTGCCAGCAGTGACTCGAGGATGGGAGCAACTAATGAAAAACTGTTTTTT
v_gene: TRBV30; abundance: -; d_gene: -; j_gene: TRBJ1-2; CDR3aa: CAWSVLGRGGYTF; CDR3nt: TGTGCCTGGAGTGTATTAGGCAGGGGCGGCTACACCTTC
v_gene: TRBV9; abundance: -; d_gene: -; j_gene: TRBJ2-7; CDR3aa: CASSVVPGHSYEQYF; CDR3nt: TGTGCCAGCAGCGTAGTACCAGGGCACTCCTACGAGCAGTACTTC
v_gene: TRBV19; abundance: -; d_gene: TRBD1; j_gene: TRBJ2-7; CDR3aa: CASSTPSFRDREDEQYF; CDR3nt: TGTGCCAGTAGTACCCCGTCCTTCCGGGACAGGGAAGACGAGCAGTACTTC
v_gene: TRBV6-6; abundance: -; d_gene: TRBD1; j_gene: TRBJ1-2; CDR3aa: CASSGTVLGYTF; CDR3nt: TGTGCCAGCAGTGGGACAGTTCTGGGCTACACCTTC